The present T cell receptor (beta chain) was sequenced within a study of blood T cells in healthy people across ages. General study results and limits: Per million T cells, the diversity of TCR beta decreased roughly linearly as age advanced.

The length of the CDR3 is 13 residues. The ends were cut back, 0 bases at V and 6 bases at J, with 11 bases in the middle. CDR1 and CDR2 from the germline V gene are DFQATT and SNEGSKA (reference sequence). This clonotype has ten or more counts. Antigen: not known. For the second PCR, which ran for roughly 6 to 12 cycles, a sample-barcoded 5' primer and a J-beta primer mix were used. Each single sample gave us at least 2.5 million CDR3-containing paired-end reads. In TCRdb, the 5' RACE reads were re-called with MiXCR into one record per CDR3 protein. There are approximately 700,000 distinct CDR3 sequences in the sample; about a third occur only once, and 15% lies in the top ten.

The source material was blood. The sequence came from an elderly woman in good health. The rearrangement joins TRBV20-1 to TRBJ1-1; D is unresolved. The CDR3 DNA sequence: TGCAGTGCTAGAGATCCCCTCGGCGCTGAAGCTTTCTTT. It translates to CSARDPLGAEAFF.